This T cell receptor beta chain was obtained from a study of T cells in Graves' hyperthyroidism and ophthalmopathy. Template material for amplifying TCR beta CDR3 regions consisted of RNA transcripts. RT-PCR in the first round (using the HTBI primer set) targeted the TCR CDR3. TCRdb independently ran MiXCR on the multiplex PCR reads; one entry per CDR3 protein. The sample has hundreds of thousands of distinct CDR3 sequences; 14% to 15% are singletons. The CDR3 is 15 residues long. The V gene end was trimmed by 4 bases and the J gene end by 1 base; junction bases not matched to a gene: 2. The V gene's germline CDR1 is SGHVS and CDR2 FNYEAQ.

The sequence was obtained from a young man with Graves' ophthalmopathy. V and J are TRBV7-6 and TRBJ2-2; TRBD1 agrees at 8 bases. The specimen sequenced was blood. CDR3 amino acids: CASSSGQGNTGELFF. For the CDR3, the DNA is TGTGCCAGCAGCTCCGGACAGGGGAACACCGGGGAGCTGTTTTTT.